This T cell receptor beta chain is drawn from a study of T cells in localized non-small cell lung cancer (dated by TCRdb to 2020 to 2022). Study-wide context: The study analyzed T cell repertoires of a few hundred early-stage NSCLC patients, comparing tumors and uninvolved tumor-adjacent lungs. The cohort consisted of 236 treatment-naive NSCLC patients whose localized lung tumors had been resected. A mean age of roughly 64 years was recorded for the NSCLC patients, of whom some 130 were male and some 99 were female. The paper as a whole reports these results and caveats: A median of around 62 of the top 100 tumor clones turned up in the paired uninvolved adjacent lung, and roughly 30 of those clones also ranked among the top 100 of that same adjacent lung. Longer overall survival was associated with higher blood T cell density, whereas shorter survival was associated with higher adjacent-lung clonality. The highest T cell clonality was observed in uninvolved tumor-adjacent lung, where clonality exceeded that of tumor, suggesting that antigenic responses were more focused in uninvolved tumor-adjacent lung. Because multi-region tumor sequencing was not performed, intratumor heterogeneity could not be ruled out. Because of the exploratory design, TCR variables were selected using unadjusted p-values without false-discovery rate correction.

At diagnosis, tumor, uninvolved tumor-adjacent lung and peripheral blood were collected and then preserved as a mix of FFPE and fresh-frozen material. Concerning this clone itself: Its recognized antigen is unknown. No base qualities exist here, and no much larger clone lies one base off it.

The immunoSEQ Assay was used to sequence TCR beta CDR3 regions from DNA. The authors' pipeline ran thus. T cell density was computed as TCR beta template counts normalized to usable DNA estimated by amplifying housekeeping genes. Richness was estimated using the preseqR package, with extrapolation to 400,000 templates for PBMC samples and to 120,000 templates for tissue samples. Clonality was calculated as one minus Pielou's evenness. Differential abundance testing on productive amino-acid clonotypes, with a minimum total count of 5 and an alpha of 0.1, was used to identify tissue-enriched TCRs. The Jaccard Index and the Morisita Overlap Index were used to measure how much the repertoires overlapped between compartments. TCR beta CDR3s were clustered by GLIPH together with public tetramer-defined viral CDR3s, and at least three viral sequences plus V-gene enrichment were required for viral motifs. Here the immuneACCESS table is served through TCRdb, limited to in-frame sequences with V and J called. Missing clones are a known gap in these copies; in checked studies unresolved V genes cover under half, and the rest lacks a known reason. V, J and clone size were drawn from that table, and D and trimming were deduced from the DNA. In all, the sample holds 2,500 to 3,500 clones, and 36% of those were seen once. The leading ten clones occupy 18% of the sample.

The germline V gene supplies CDR1 KGHSH and CDR2 LQKENI. Its CDR3 holds 15 amino acids, cysteine through phenylalanine. Of the read, only the CDR3 DNA is kept; its 45 bases are in frame from base 1. The V end loses 1 base and the J end loses 9 bases, and a stretch of 16 bases separates them. The sequence was obtained from a male donor older than 55 with stage I squamous cell lung carcinoma. The sequence links TRBV18 to TRBJ2-1; TRBD2 could be the D gene, as 6 bases match. Sample: lung tumor tissue, taken before any cancer treatment. The CDR3 has the sequence CASSPLWPRLGEQFF. The DNA sequence is as follows: TGTGCCAGCTCACCACTCTGGCCCAGACTAGGTGAGCAGTTCTTC.